This T cell receptor beta chain was observed in a study of T cells in Graves' hyperthyroidism and ophthalmopathy. There were TCR beta CDR3 regions amplified from RNA transcripts. The HTBI primer set served for first-round RT-PCR of the TCR CDR3. TCRdb fed the multiplex PCR reads into MiXCR, producing one record per CDR3 protein. Of almost 600,000 distinct CDR3 sequences in the sample, 46% are singletons; the top ten hold 7.5% to 8.5%. Uncontrolled infection, other autoimmune disease, pregnancy and lactation each barred patients from inclusion. The study, taken as a whole, reports: Ophthalmopathy and stable hyperthyroidism were told apart by a 13 V-J model.

Trimming left V 7 bases short and J 9 bases short, with 13 bases between. CDR1 is ENHRY, CDR2 SYGVKD, per germline. This CDR3 is built from 12 residues. Worth noting for this clonotype: The antigen is undetermined.

This TCR came from a woman between 18 and 29 years old with Graves' hyperthyroidism. The sample consisted of peripheral blood or thyroid tissue (not recorded which). The chain couples TRBV10-3 to TRBJ1-3, with D uncertain. Written as DNA, the CDR3 is TGTGCCATCACGAGTAGCGTAATCACCATATATTTT. Residues: CAITSSVITIYF.